This entry concerns a single TCR beta chain. This sample stems from a study of blood T cell repertoires in COVID-19. The overall study: Both acute and convalescent COVID-19 samples were obtained from the United States, Italy and Spain.

Libraries were prepared by immunoSEQ multiplex PCR; TCRdb keeps only in-frame clonotypes and omits some of them. The profile covers around 100,000 clones, with around 91% appearing a single time and 5% to 7% taken by the ten largest. Germline V gene data show CDR1 as SGHVS and CDR2 as FQNEAQ. V was clipped by 5 bases and J by 2 bases, with 12 bases between them. This CDR3 spans 14 amino acids. The receptor comes from a man between 18 and 29 years old with COVID-19, enrolled during active disease. Specimen: peripheral blood. V is TRBV7-8 and J is TRBJ1-2; D is perhaps TRBD1 (6 bases). Written as DNA, the CDR3 is TGTGCCAGCAGCCTACAGGGTCAGAACTATGGCTACACCTTC. Amino acid sequence: CASSLQGQNYGYTF.